The present T cell receptor beta chain was sequenced within a study of blood T cell repertoires in COVID-19. Study-level information: The cDNA or gDNA used as material had been derived from T cells, B-cell-depleted T cells, or PBMCs.

V was pared by 3 bases and J by 4 bases, with 18 bases between. This CDR3 contains 16 residues. CDR1 and CDR2 (germline): SGHAT, FQNNGV. The Seattle patients joined while their infection was active and were tracked longitudinally afterward. Only in-frame clones appear in the TCRdb table, and some are missing; sequencing was by immunoSEQ multiplex PCR. This repertoire shows just over 300,000 clones, roughly nine tenths found once; its top ten account for less than 2%. The TCR was taken from a woman aged 25-40 years with COVID-19, enrolled during active disease. This chain joins TRBV11-2 and TRBJ1-1; TRBD1 is a possible D gene (5 bases). The sequenced sample consisted of peripheral blood. CDR3 DNA: TGTGCCAGCAGCTTGTCTCGGGGGTATGGTATCACTGAAGCTTTCTTT. This codes for CASSLSRGYGITEAFF.